This T cell receptor beta chain appears in the sequencing data of a study of blood T cell repertoires in COVID-19. Participant age was roughly 18 to 89 years, and participants resided in approximately 24 US areas. The V end lost 6 bases, the J end lost 4 bases, and 18 bases lay between the germline ends. The CDR3 loop spans 16 amino acids. CDR1 is WSHSY and CDR2 is SAAADI in the germline V gene. Per the original data handling: Using reference gene primer amplification, nucleated cell counts were estimated. Profiling relied on immunoSEQ multiplex PCR, and the TCRdb table lists in-frame clones only, not all of them. V, J and clone size are taken as reported in that table, and D and trimming were inferred from the DNA itself. The table lists hundreds of thousands of clones, 80% to 95% of them singletons.

Sample: PBMCs or T cells enriched from blood (not recorded which). The V gene is TRBV10-2, the J gene TRBJ2-2, with D maybe TRBD1 (6 bases). This receptor was obtained from a woman aged 18 to 35 who had recovered from COVID-19. CDR3 amino acids: CASRFRDTQTTGELFF. CDR3 bases: TGCGCCAGCAGATTTCGGGACACCCAAACCACCGGGGAGCTGTTTTTT.